This TCR beta chain comes out of a study of regulatory T cells in long-lasting Graves disease. Construction of the TCR beta libraries employed iRepertoire HTBI primers in conjunction with Arm-PCR of CDR3 regions. In the original workflow: The samples yielded 50 to 80 TRBV and more than eleven TRBJ segments. In TCRdb, the multiplex PCR reads were re-called with MiXCR into one record per CDR3 protein. V and J calls and clone size were set by TCRdb, not the authors. The repertoire holds hundreds of thousands of distinct CDR3 sequences, with less than 25% as singletons. The time point: persistent/refractory GD, antithyroid drugs over 5 years with positive TRAb. Scientists built the TCR library using RNA that was extracted from PBMCs. Investigators report Graves' disease was diagnosed under American Thyroid Association guidelines. This clonotype was counted many times. The junction shows a germline mismatch at one end, possibly a read error.

The clonotype comes from a female donor with Graves disease. Sequenced material: peripheral blood mononuclear cells (PBMCs), taken when the disease was refractory, from a patient treated with antithyroid drugs.

CDR3 loop: CASSLGGGTNTGELFF. The CDR3 coding sequence is TGTGCCAGCAGCTTAGGAGGCGGGACGAACACCGGGGAGCTGTTTTTT. This chain connects TRBV12-3 or TRBV12-4 to TRBJ2-2, with a possible D match to TRBD2 (6 bases). The CDR3 sequence is 16 residues long.